What follows are 5 T cell receptor beta chains derived from one specimen sequenced in a study of Graves' ophthalmopathy and Graves' hyperthyroidism (dated by TCRdb to the late 2010s). The run used an Illumina HiSeq 2000. TCR beta CDR3 regions were amplified from RNA transcripts for repertoire sequencing. HTBI primers and the Qiagen OneStep RT-PCR kit were used in a first-round RT-PCR, which was followed by a second-round multiplex PCR, size selection and purification. Clones were called with MiXCR by TCRdb after fastp trimmed the public reads at Q25, and only in-frame beta chains were retained. One record per CDR3 amino acid sequence lists the most common genes and DNA. This sample is represented by fewer than 600,000 distinct CDR3 sequences; under 15% of them were singletons. The top ten clonotypes cover around 9.8% of the sample. Material: blood. Every receptor here comes from a woman between 25 and 40 years old with Graves' ophthalmopathy. Donor details come from another sample of the same person, matched by shared clones.

This clonotype was seen many times. This chain links TRBV5-1 with TRBJ1-6; 7 positions agree with TRBD1. CDR1 and CDR2 (germline): SGHRS, YFSETQ. V trimming: 3 bases; J trimming: 4 bases; junction bases outside the gene matches: 1. The CDR3 loop spans 14 amino acids. The CDR3 loop is CASSSTGYNSPLHF. The CDR3 nucleotides are TGCGCCAGCAGCTCGACAGGGTATAATTCACCCCTCCACTTT.

The table lists this clonotype with many counts. The chain is built from TRBV12-3 or TRBV12-4 and TRBJ1-1; perhaps TRBD1 as D (6 bases). This CDR3 is 14 amino acids long. Trimming cost V 6 bases and J 1 base, with 12 bases left between them. CDR3 region: CASRPGHSNTEAFF. As DNA, the CDR3 is TGTGCCAGCAGGCCGGGACACTCGAACACTGAAGCTTTCTTT.

This clonotype has ten or more counts. The chain combines TRBV5-1 with TRBJ1-5; 7 bases match TRBD1. With V trimmed by 4 bases and J by 1 base, 8 bases remained unmatched. Germline CDR1 is SGHRS and CDR2 is YFSETQ. This CDR3 comprises 16 residues. The CDR3 is CASSPRQGQSNQPQHF. The CDR3 DNA reads TGCGCCAGCAGCCCAAGACAGGGTCAAAGCAATCAGCCCCAGCATTTT.

This clonotype has ten or more counts. The chain is built from TRBV12-3 or TRBV12-4 and TRBJ2-7; 7 bases align to TRBD2. CDR3 size: 14 residues. Losses at the gene ends were 5 bases for V and 5 bases for J; bases not matched to a gene: 9. Here the CDR3 reads CASSPWRESNEQYF. Here the CDR3 DNA reads TGTGCCAGCAGTCCATGGCGGGAGAGCAACGAGCAGTACTTC.

This clonotype was counted many times. The rearrangement joins TRBV20-1 to TRBJ2-5; D is unresolved. This CDR3 is built from 11 residues. Per the germline V gene, CDR1 is DFQATT and CDR2 is SNEGSKA (reference sequence). Trimming stripped 3 bases from V and 1 base from J, with 3 bases between. DNA for the CDR3: TGCAGTGCTAGGGGCCAAGAGACCCAGTACTTC. This sequence encodes CSARGQETQYF.